One and the same sample provided the 28 T cell receptor beta chains below, sequenced in a study of Ad26.COV2.S vaccination and SARS-CoV-2 variants. The treatment denotes: over 15 received Ad26.COV2.S at low or high dose, single or two shots; about 5 received placebo; per-sample allocation not given. At day 63 after the first vaccine or placebo injection, samples were drawn. Produced via immunoSEQ multiplex PCR; TCRdb's table is partial and in-frame only. The sample has some 250,000 clones, over 75% seen once. This sample comprised peripheral blood, obtained in a trial of Ad26.COV2.S vaccine versus placebo. The receptor source for this set is a person aged 18-65 years who received the Ad26.COV2.S COVID-19 vaccine or a placebo.

The rearrangement uses TRBV4-1 and TRBJ2-3; D is uncertain. Trimming stripped 4 bases from V and 2 bases from J, with 13 bases between. The CDR3 contains 15 residues. The V gene's germline CDR1 is MGHRA and CDR2 YSYEKL. CDR3 in DNA: TGCGCCAGCAGCCCATCGCCCGCCCCCACAGATACGCAGTATTTT. Protein product: CASSPSPAPTDTQYF.

This chain uses TRBV18 with TRBJ1-5; a weak D match, TRBD1 (5 bases). Looked up from germline, CDR1 is KGHSH and CDR2 is LQKENI. V gave up 3 bases and J gave up 1 base, with 7 bases separating them. The CDR3 spans 14 residues. The CDR3 DNA follows: TGTGCCAGCTCACCCGGGACGAGCAATCAGCCCCAGCATTTT. It is translated as CASSPGTSNQPQHF.

The chain has TRBV11-2 and TRBJ2-5; D gene uncertain. Trimming shortened V by 5 bases and J by 4 bases, and 14 bases separated the two germline ends. In germline, CDR1 is SGHAT, CDR2 FQNNGV. The CDR3 spans 14 residues. The chain's CDR3 is CASSPPLRVETQYF. The CDR3 DNA reads TGTGCCAGCAGCCCCCCCCTTCGAGTAGAGACCCAGTACTTC.

J is TRBJ1-6 and V is TRBV5-4, with a possible D match to TRBD1 (6 bases). This CDR3 has 16 residues. V was clipped by 1 base and J by 7 bases, with 15 bases between them. Germline-derived CDR1 and CDR2 are SGHNT and YYREEE (reference sequence). The CDR3: CASSLQIGQGNSPLHF. The CDR3 nucleotides read TGTGCCAGCAGCTTGCAGATTGGGCAGGGGAATTCACCCCTCCACTTT.

The V call is TRBV5-5, the J call TRBJ1-5, with D perhaps TRBD1 (6 bases). Trimming shortened V by 3 bases and J by 5 bases, and 9 bases separated the two germline ends. The V gene's germline CDR1 is SGHKS and CDR2 YYEKEE (reference sequence). The CDR3 runs to 13 residues. The CDR3 loop reads CASSWEGDQPQHF. As DNA, the CDR3 is TGTGCCAGCAGCTGGGAGGGGGATCAGCCCCAGCATTTT.

The rearrangement joins TRBV7-2 to TRBJ2-7, with 14 bases that match TRBD2. V lost 6 bases, J lost 0 bases, and 7 bases stayed unmatched. The CDR3 totals 17 residues. The germline V gene has CDR1 SGHTA and CDR2 FQGNSA. The DNA for the CDR3 is TGTGCCAGCAGTTTTTCGACTAGCGGGGGGGGCTCCTACGAGCAGTACTTC. As protein: CASSFSTSGGGSYEQYF.

The chain carries TRBV11-3 and TRBJ2-1; TRBD2 matches at 8 bases. Losses at the gene ends were 2 bases for V and 5 bases for J; bases not matched to a gene: 11. This CDR3 is 17 amino acids long. Germline V lookup: CDR1 SGHNT, CDR2 YENEEA. The CDR3 bases are TGTGCCAGCAGCTTAACCTCCTTAGCGGGAAACGACAATGAGCAGTTCTTC. It yields the protein CASSLTSLAGNDNEQFF.

The chain recombines TRBV28 with TRBJ2-7, with 8 bases identical to TRBD1. Per the germline V gene, CDR1 is MDHEN and CDR2 is SYDVKM. V lost 6 bases to trimming and J lost 5 bases; unmatched junction nucleotides: 3. There are 12 residues in the CDR3. The CDR3 here is CASSRQGNEQYF. The CDR3 DNA sequence: TGTGCCAGCAGCCGACAGGGGAACGAGCAGTACTTC. Supplemented by reference TRBV28 and TRBJ2-7, the full variable domain reads DVKVTQSSRYLVKRTGEKVFLECVQDMDHENMFWYRQDPGLGLRLIYFSYDVKMKEKGDIPEGYSVSREKKERFSLILESASTNQTSMYLCASSRQGNEQYFGPGTRLTVT.

For the CDR3, the DNA is TGTGCCAGCAGCTTAGGCTGGACAGAAGACGACGGGGAGCTGTTTTTT. This encodes CASSLGWTEDDGELFF. V is TRBV7-9 and J is TRBJ2-2, with TRBD1 as a possible D gene (6 bases). This CDR3 is 16 amino acids long. Trimming removed 1 base from V and 7 bases from J, with 16 bases in between. The germline V gene encodes CDR1 SEHNR and CDR2 FQNEAQ (reference sequence).

The V and J genes are TRBV28 and TRBJ1-4; D remains ambiguous. The V and J ends lost 2 bases and 4 bases respectively, with 11 bases between them. The CDR3 extends over 15 amino acids. CDR1 and CDR2 (germline): MDHEN, SYDVKM. Written as DNA, the CDR3 is TGTGCCAGCAGTTTAGGAGGTTCGGGTAATGAAAAACTGTTTTTT. This encodes CASSLGGSGNEKLFF.

The chain has TRBV7-8 and TRBJ2-5; TRBD1 matches 11 bases. The V gene end was trimmed by 5 bases and the J gene end by 4 bases; junction bases not matched to a gene: 6. Germline assignment: CDR1 SGHVS and CDR2 FQNEAQ. The CDR3 extends over 15 amino acids. This CDR3 is CASSTGQGARETQYF. CDR3 nucleotides: TGTGCCAGCAGCACCGGACAGGGGGCGCGAGAGACCCAGTACTTC.

A few counts support this clone. The rearrangement uses TRBV7-2 and TRBJ1-6; 7 nucleotides line up with TRBD1. Per germline, CDR1 SGHTA and CDR2 FQGNSA. Trimming at V came to 2 bases and at J to 3 bases, leaving 7 bases not matched to a gene. The CDR3 runs 17 residues. The CDR3 DNA reads TGTGCCAGCAGCTTACTCCCAGACAGGGTCTATAATTCACCCCTCCACTTT. Protein: CASSLLPDRVYNSPLHF.

The chain links TRBV10-3 to TRBJ2-6; 7 nucleotides align to TRBD1. The germline CDR1 and CDR2 sequences are ENHRY and SYGVKD. This CDR3 region has 17 residues. The trim removed 8 bases at V and 0 bases at J, leaving 10 bases unmatched. CDR3 residues: CAICGEGAPSGANVLTF. The CDR3 DNA is TGTGCCATCTGTGGTGAGGGGGCCCCCTCTGGGGCCAACGTCCTGACTTTC.

V and J are TRBV25-1 and TRBJ1-1, with TRBD1 as a possible D gene (5 bases). The CDR3 runs 16 residues. The germline gives CDR1 MGHDK, CDR2 SYGVNS. V dropped 1 base and J dropped 4 bases, with 16 bases sitting between them. The CDR3 nucleotides are TGTGCCAGCAGTGAATCCCCCCAGGGAGGGGCCACTGAAGCTTTCTTT. The encoded protein is CASSESPQGGATEAFF.

The chain has TRBV25-1 and TRBJ1-1, with 8 bases lining up with TRBD1. The ends lost 5 bases at V and 11 bases at J; junction bases unmatched: 13. The CDR3 has 14 amino acids. CDR1 is MGHDK and CDR2 is SYGVNS in the germline V gene. The CDR3 region is CASSPPVLGQAAFF. CDR3 in DNA: TGTGCCAGCAGTCCCCCGGTATTGGGACAGGCTGCTTTCTTT. Together with reference TRBV25-1 and TRBJ1-1, the CDR3 gives the full variable domain: EADIYQTPRYLVIGTGKKITLECSQTMGHDKMYWYQQDPGMELHLIHYSYGVNSTEKGDLSSESTVSRIRTEHFPLTLESARPSHTSQYLCASSPPVLGQAAFFGQGTRLTVV.

CDR3: CASRETGPNYGYTF. As DNA, the CDR3 is TGTGCCAGCAGGGAGACAGGGCCTAACTATGGCTACACCTTC. The chain joins TRBV7-2 to TRBJ1-2; 7 bases map to TRBD1. Germline V gene lookup returns CDR1 SGHTA and CDR2 FQGNSA. Trimming cost V 6 bases and J 0 bases; bases outside gene matches: 4. The CDR3 spans 14 residues.

V and J are TRBV7-8 and TRBJ1-5; D remains ambiguous. Germline V lookup: CDR1 SGHVS, CDR2 FQNEAQ. V dropped 5 bases and J dropped 6 bases, with 14 bases sitting between them. The CDR3 sequence is 14 residues long. The CDR3 bases are TGTGCCAGCAGCCTCGTAGAGGACGTTCAGCCCCAGCATTTT. Protein sequence: CASSLVEDVQPQHF.

The chain has TRBV2 and TRBJ2-2, with D perhaps given as TRBD1 or TRBD2 (5 bases each). There are 18 residues in the CDR3. Between the trimmed V and J ends, which lost 4 bases and 4 bases, there was a span of 22 bases. CDR1 and CDR2 from the germline V gene are SNHLY and FYNNEI. CDR3 residues: CASSALRGFLAGTGELFF. The CDR3 nucleotides are TGTGCCAGCAGTGCACTCCGGGGCTTCTTGGCGGGCACCGGGGAGCTGTTTTTT.

The rearrangement links TRBV10-3 to TRBJ2-2; 12 nucleotides line up with TRBD2. This CDR3 spans 16 amino acids. Unmatched junction bases numbered 3, after V lost 6 bases and J lost 1 base. CDR1 and CDR2 from the germline V gene are ENHRY and SYGVKD. The CDR3 sequence is CAISSGLAGNTGELFF. The DNA for the CDR3 is TGTGCCATCAGCTCGGGACTAGCGGGGAACACCGGGGAGCTGTTTTTT.

The V and J genes are TRBV5-1 and TRBJ1-1; the D gene is possibly TRBD1 (6 bases). The germline V gene encodes CDR1 SGHRS and CDR2 YFSETQ. The CDR3 covers 15 residues. V was cut by 3 bases and J by 1 base, with 13 bases left in between. As DNA, the CDR3 is TGCGCCAGCAGCTGGGGGGCAGAACCGAACACTGAAGCTTTCTTT. This sequence encodes CASSWGAEPNTEAFF. Drawing the rest from reference TRBV5-1 and TRBJ1-1, the complete variable domain is KAGVTQTPRYLIKTRGQQVTLSCSPISGHRSVSWYQQTPGQGLQFLFEYFSETQRNKGNFPGRFSGRQFSNSRSEMNVSTLELGDSALYLCASSWGAEPNTEAFFGQGTRLTVV.

The sample holds one count of this clone. The gene calls are TRBV28 and TRBJ1-2; D is perhaps TRBD1 (5 bases). The CDR3 runs to 13 residues. Germline V CDR1 and CDR2: MDHEN, SYDVKM. V gave up 3 bases and J gave up 4 bases, with 9 bases separating them. The CDR3 loop reads CASSFQGFYGYTF. CDR3 DNA: TGTGCCAGCAGTTTTCAGGGATTCTATGGCTACACCTTC.

This chain links TRBV21-1 with TRBJ1-2. TRBV21-1 is classified as a pseudogene. The CDR3 length is 16 residues. The CDR3 region is CASGDRGLIRNYGYTF. The CDR3, as DNA: TGTGCCAGCGGAGATCGGGGACTGATCCGTAACTATGGCTACACCTTC.

This chain's CDR3 is CASSFRTSGMHNEQFF. The CDR3 DNA follows: TGTGCCAGCAGCTTCCGAACTAGCGGGATGCACAATGAGCAGTTCTTC. V is TRBV11-2 and J is TRBJ2-1; 10 nucleotides line up with TRBD2. CDR3 length equals 16 residues. Germline V CDR1 and CDR2: SGHAT, FQNNGV. With V trimmed by 3 bases and J by 5 bases, 7 bases remained unmatched.

The genes are TRBV10-2 and TRBJ2-2; D unresolved. The CDR3 spans 14 residues. CDR1 is WSHSY and CDR2 is SAAADI in the germline V gene. V was pared by 7 bases and J by 2 bases, with 11 bases between. The CDR3 spells CASTDLKNTGELFF. The DNA for the CDR3 is TGCGCCAGCACCGACCTAAAAAACACCGGGGAGCTGTTTTTT.

The rearrangement joins TRBV21-1 to TRBJ1-2. TRBV21-1 is a pseudogene segment. This CDR3 is 17 amino acids long. The CDR3 DNA follows: TGTGCCAGCAGCAAAGTTTTTCGGCAGCAAGCTAACTATGGCTACACCTTC. Amino acid sequence: CASSKVFRQQANYGYTF.

The gene calls are TRBV28 and TRBJ2-5; 10 bases match TRBD1. The CDR3 is 16 residues long. V lost 2 bases and J lost 3; bases outside the gene matches: 6. CDR1 MDHEN and CDR2 SYDVKM come from the germline V gene. The CDR3: CASSLGPGTGEETQYF. CDR3 DNA sequence: TGTGCCAGCAGTTTAGGTCCTGGGACAGGGGAAGAGACCCAGTACTTC.

This clone was recorded only once. The chain couples TRBV11-2 to TRBJ2-3; D possibly matches TRBD1 or TRBD2 (5 bases each). This CDR3 contains 17 residues. Germline assignment: CDR1 SGHAT and CDR2 FQNNGV. Trimming took off 3 bases at V and 6 bases at J, with 22 bases between the two ends. CDR3 loop: CASSFGWGPLGGDTQYF. Written as DNA, the CDR3 is TGTGCCAGCAGCTTTGGTTGGGGACCCTTAGGAGGCGATACGCAGTATTTT.

This clone is a singleton in its sample. CDR3 amino acids: CASSLGSFSGTGKETQYF. CDR3 in DNA: TGTGCCAGCAGCCTTGGGAGCTTTAGCGGAACAGGAAAAGAGACCCAGTACTTC. V and J are TRBV7-9 and TRBJ2-5, with D maybe TRBD2 (6 bases). CDR3 length: 18 amino acids. Germline V gives CDR1 SEHNR, CDR2 FQNEAQ (reference sequence). The ends were cut back, 5 bases at V and 3 bases at J, with 25 bases in the middle.